Included here is one T cell receptor beta chain sequence, with context. The target of this receptor is not known. Per-base quality was not reported, and no clone a single base away is much larger than it. The CDR3 contains 12 residues, cysteine and phenylalanine counted. Only the CDR3 DNA is retained, 36 bases long and in frame from the first base. V gives up 0 bases and J gives up 7 bases, and the segment between their germline ends measures 4 bases. The germline V gene gives CDR1 as SGHAT and CDR2 as FQNNGV. This record comes from a study of identical twins listed by TCRdb under 2016. For the wider study: To test whether fetal clonotypes persist, this study deep-sequenced TCR alpha and beta repertoires from monozygotic twins, from unrelated adults of various ages, and from cord blood. To rule out contamination, replicate twin experiments were performed at different times with different library preparation protocols. Overall study outcomes, separate from this receptor: Invariant T cells such as MAIT and iNKT could partly confound zero-insertion analyses, though diverse VJ usage argued against this for most clonotypes. Excess twin sharing in beta out-of-frame sequences was weaker because fewer shared sequences lowered the signal-to-noise ratio. Compared with coincidental sharing between unrelated individuals, out-of-frame TCR alpha sequences shared between twins had an excess of sequences with low generation probability. Out-of-frame TCR alpha sharing in monozygotic twins was systematically underestimated by recombination models, whereas sharing between unrelated individuals was in agreement with the recombination models. Fewer insertions were carried by abundant cord blood beta clonotypes, a similar but weaker trend appeared in young adult naive repertoires, and no such trend appeared in memory repertoires. Because the same donors could not be followed over many years, conclusions were based on cross-sectional statistical analysis.

Library generation was performed with 5' RACE. This sample was sequenced with an Illumina HiSeq 2000. Template switching introduced a universal primer binding site; the final cDNA contained a unique molecular identifier, enabling accurate counting of TCR cDNA molecules. Specific primers in the conserved constant-segment region were used to synthesize first-strand cDNA for the TCR alpha and beta chains. To control for contamination, every cDNA library carried two barcodes: a SMART-Mk sample barcode plus Illumina barcodes. Two successive PCR steps introduced TruSeq adapter sequences along with Illumina sample barcodes. Sequencing of the TCR alpha and beta cDNA libraries was done on the Illumina HiSeq platform using custom primers. The paper's processing steps were these. Raw reads were processed with MiGEC to extract unique molecular identifiers, and MiXCR was used to determine CDR3 positions. For each individual, recombination models were inferred using an EM algorithm with the repgenHMM and IGoR tools. Shared clonotype analysis was performed with the tcR package in R, normalizing sharing by the product of cloneset sizes. Out-of-frame nonproductive sequences were analyzed to study raw recombination free of thymic and clonal selection effects. Using fastp at Q25 and MiXCR, TCRdb reprocessed the public reads and kept productive beta chains. Identical CDR3 proteins give one entry, which carries the most common genes and DNA. It is TCRdb's table, rather than the study itself, that gives the V and J calls and clone size. The sample records over 200,000 distinct CDR3 sequences, 6.5% to 8% of which are singletons. The top ten clones comprise just over 14% of the sample.

Every donor was a healthy Caucasian. The twin cohort consisted of three pairs of female monozygotic twins, all aged about 18 to 30 years. CD4+ and CD8+ T cell populations were isolated with positive isolation kits from Invitrogen. These data are also associated with another study on T cells expressing NK-cell markers. As that second paper reports: Seven to nine donors provided sorted CD3+CD56+NKG2C+, CD3+CD56+NKG2C- and CD3+CD56-NKG2C+ T-cell subsets, whose TCR beta-chain repertoires were profiled. Among the eight sequenced donors, seven were HCMV-seropositive and one was HCMV-seronegative. In several experiments an anti-gammadeltaTCR antibody was added to restrict sorting to alphabetaTCR-expressing T cells. In over five donors, the dominant CD3+CD56+NKG2C+ clonotypes were found to rank among the top 10 CD8+ clonotypes and to make up about 1.0-7.0% of CD8+ T cells. Those dominant clonotypes were again the most abundant among CD3+CD56-NKG2C+ cells in a handful of donors, at roughly 25-60.1%. Whether the expanded NKG2C-expressing T cell clones were specific for HCMV antigens remained unclear. The study sequenced eight donors, all healthy volunteers chosen at random: three men and five women. A commercial ELISA kit detecting HCMV-specific IgG in serum was used to determine HCMV serostatus. MIGEC handled demultiplexing of the reads and grouping by UMI, while MiTCR was used to assemble and quantify clonotypes. To remove erroneous sequences, TCR cDNA sequences were retained only when supported by two or more reads. The tcR package was used for downstream repertoire analysis, and clonotypes were matched across fractions by CDR3 nucleotide sequence plus V segment. VDJmatch was used to annotate antigen specificity against VDJdb, with one amino acid substitution allowed in CDR3.

The V and J genes are TRBV11-2 and TRBJ2-1; the D gene assignment is ambiguous. Sample: CD8+ T cells sorted from blood. The source of this sequence is a woman between 18 and 29 years old in good health. For the CDR3, the sequence is CASSLDGNEQFF. Here is the DNA: TGTGCCAGCAGCTTAGATGGGAATGAGCAGTTCTTC.